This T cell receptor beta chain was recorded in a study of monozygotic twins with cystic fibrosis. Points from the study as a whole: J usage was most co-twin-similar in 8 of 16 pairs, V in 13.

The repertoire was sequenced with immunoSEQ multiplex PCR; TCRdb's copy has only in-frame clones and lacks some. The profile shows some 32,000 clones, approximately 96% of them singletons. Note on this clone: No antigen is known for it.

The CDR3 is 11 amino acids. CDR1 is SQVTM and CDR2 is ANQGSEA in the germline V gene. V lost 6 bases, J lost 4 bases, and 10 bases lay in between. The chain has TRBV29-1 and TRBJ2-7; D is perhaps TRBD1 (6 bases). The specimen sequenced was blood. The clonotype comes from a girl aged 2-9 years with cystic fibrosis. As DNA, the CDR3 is TGCAGCGTCCTGGGGACATACGAGCAGTACTTC. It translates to CSVLGTYEQYF.